This TCR beta chain was recovered during a study of shared clonotypes between healthy human individuals. Here immunoSEQ multiplex PCR was the method, and the copy in TCRdb shows in-frame clones only, minus some. Of a few million clones in the sample, nearly 97% were seen once. CDR1 and CDR2 from the germline V gene are MNHEY and SVGAGI. Trimming took 2 bases from V and 7 from J; bases not matched to a gene: 8. The CDR3 contains 16 residues. This sequence originates from a young man in good health. The chain employs TRBV6-5 and TRBJ1-6, with 7 bases identical to TRBD1. Sample: naive CD4+ T cells sorted from blood. Noted subset: CD45RA+ positively selected. The CDR3 loop is CASSYPRQGGNSPLHF. CDR3 bases: TGTGCCAGCAGTTACCCTAGACAGGGTGGGAATTCACCCCTCCACTTT.